This T cell receptor beta chain was documented in a study of cytomegalovirus exposure and HLA in healthy donors. Findings of the study overall: Within an earlier analysis, most TCR beta V segments proved productive either about 87% or about 30% of the time. Later analysis reportedly placed an Asian-associated ancestry cluster below the approximately 700-donor mean in N-insertions. The authors later linked a missense DCLRE1C variant to TCR beta V- and J-gene trimming.

The PCR contained 60 Vbeta and 13 Jbeta primers. Sequenced by immunoSEQ multiplex PCR; TCRdb stores in-frame clones only, minus some. This table has around 190,000 clones, roughly 77% appearing once. On this clone: The antigen is undetermined.

V lost 3 bases to trimming and J lost 3 bases, with 12 bases between them. This CDR3 comprises 15 residues. Germline CDR1 is SGHTA and CDR2 is FQGNSA. This sequence originates from a man aged 40-49 years in good health and CMV-seropositive. Sequenced input: PBMCs. The rearrangement uses TRBV7-2 and TRBJ1-5; D unclear. As DNA, the CDR3 is TGTGCCAGCAGCTTGAACGGCGGATCCAATCAGCCCCAGCATTTT. Amino acids: CASSLNGGSNQPQHF.